This is a list of T cell receptor beta chains from one sample in a study of T-cell reconstitution after alpha-beta-depleted transplantation in children. TCRdb re-called the PCR reads through MiXCR, storing one row per CDR3 protein. Among about 610,000 distinct CDR3 sequences, approximately 10% were seen once, and the ten largest hold 3.5% to 5%. Specimen: PBMCs from the stem cell graft donor, collected from the stem cell graft. Receptor source: a human donor who donated a stem cell graft to a child with acute myeloid leukemia. Each CDR3 is given with its conserved first and last residue. D genes are given only for firm matches. A clone size is listed for some rows: how often the clone was seen (once, few, many), or a class if it is expanded.

V: TRBV7-9; J: TRBJ2-1; size: .; D: .; CDR3: CASSLEAGGLSEQFF; DNA: TGTGCCAGCAGCTTGGAAGCTGGGGGGCTAAGTGAGCAGTTCTTC
V: TRBV12-3/TRBV12-4; J: TRBJ1-2; size: .; D: .; CDR3: CASSLRGSPQGYGYTF; DNA: TGTGCCAGCAGTTTGAGGGGGAGCCCCCAGGGCTATGGCTACACCTTC
V: TRBV5-1; J: TRBJ2-1; size: .; D: .; CDR3: CASSLMENEQFF; DNA: TGCGCCAGCAGCTTGATGGAGAATGAGCAGTTCTTC
V: TRBV9; J: TRBJ2-5; size: many; D: .; CDR3: CASSAENTETQYF; DNA: TGTGCCAGCAGCGCCGAGAACACAGAGACCCAGTACTTC
V: TRBV6-1; J: TRBJ1-2; size: .; D: .; CDR3: CASSRNRDIGAGVF; DNA: TGTGCCAGCAGTAGAAACCGGGACATCGGAGCGGGAGTCTTC
V: TRBV28; J: TRBJ2-1; size: .; D: .; CDR3: CASRRRFATYEQFF; DNA: TGTGCCAGCAGGCGACGATTCGCTACGTATGAGCAGTTCTTC
V: TRBV5-1; J: TRBJ2-1; size: .; D: .; CDR3: CASSLDRLGEQFF; DNA: TGCGCCAGCAGCTTGGACAGGTTGGGTGAGCAGTTCTTC
V: TRBV6-5; J: TRBJ2-5; size: many; D: .; CDR3: CASSYSSGVQETQYF; DNA: TGTGCCAGCAGTTACTCGAGCGGCGTACAAGAGACCCAGTACTTC
V: TRBV27; J: TRBJ2-7; size: few; D: TRBD1; CDR3: CASSSLPGQGAEQYF; DNA: TGTGCCAGCAGTTCTCTACCGGGACAGGGAGCAGAGCAGTACTTC
V: TRBV29-1; J: TRBJ2-7; size: .; D: TRBD2; CDR3: CSGALSGTQYF; DNA: TGCAGCGGCGCCCTTAGCGGGACGCAGTACTTC
V: TRBV3-1; J: TRBJ2-1; size: few; D: .; CDR3: CASSQASARMDNEQFF; DNA: TGTGCCAGCAGCCAGGCTAGCGCGAGGATGGACAATGAGCAGTTCTTC
V: TRBV7-2; J: TRBJ2-6; size: .; D: .; CDR3: CASSLLGGGGANVLTF; DNA: TGTGCCAGCAGCTTACTGGGAGGGGGCGGGGCCAACGTCCTGACTTTC
V: TRBV20-1; J: TRBJ1-2; size: few; D: .; CDR3: CSASGDRFGGYTF; DNA: TGCAGTGCTAGTGGGGACCGCTTTGGGGGCTACACCTTC
V: TRBV6-1; J: TRBJ2-1; size: few; D: .; CDR3: CASVRQTSSYNEQFF; DNA: TGTGCCAGCGTGAGGCAGACGAGCTCCTACAATGAGCAGTTCTTC
V: TRBV18; J: TRBJ2-1; size: .; D: TRBD1; CDR3: CASSRQGWDNEQFF; DNA: TGTGCCAGCTCCCGACAGGGTTGGGACAATGAGCAGTTCTTC
V: TRBV5-1; J: TRBJ1-2; size: few; D: .; CDR3: CASSPQGSTGYTF; DNA: TGCGCCAGCAGCCCCCAGGGGTCTACGGGCTACACCTTC
V: TRBV29-1; J: TRBJ2-7; size: many; D: .; CDR3: CSALVHSYEQYF; DNA: TGCAGCGCACTAGTGCATTCCTACGAGCAGTACTTC
V: TRBV5-5; J: TRBJ2-7; size: few; D: TRBD1; CDR3: CASSSEGQGYEQYF; DNA: TGTGCCAGCAGCTCAGAGGGACAGGGTTACGAGCAGTACTTC
V: TRBV18; J: TRBJ2-2; size: .; D: TRBD1; CDR3: CASSPLPGQGASGNTGELFF; DNA: TGTGCCAGCTCACCACTCCCGGGACAGGGGGCCTCAGGAAACACCGGGGAGCTGTTTTTT
V: TRBV10-3; J: TRBJ1-4; size: many; D: .; CDR3: CAISVGDNEKLFF; DNA: TGTGCCATCAGTGTGGGAGATAATGAAAAACTGTTTTTT
V: TRBV25-1; J: TRBJ2-2; size: many; D: .; CDR3: CASSEWQGNTGELFF; DNA: TGTGCCAGCAGTGAATGGCAGGGAAACACCGGGGAGCTGTTTTTT
V: TRBV20-1; J: TRBJ2-7; size: .; D: TRBD2; CDR3: CSAVAGSLYEQYF; DNA: TGCAGTGCTGTAGCGGGCTCGCTCTACGAGCAGTACTTC
V: TRBV24-1; J: TRBJ2-3; size: many; D: .; CDR3: CATSDPIGQTDTQYF; DNA: TGTGCCACCAGTGACCCGATAGGACAGACAGATACGCAGTATTTT
V: TRBV20-1; J: TRBJ2-1; size: .; D: .; CDR3: CSASQLLGHNEQFF; DNA: TGCAGTGCTAGCCAGCTCTTGGGCCACAATGAGCAGTTCTTC
V: TRBV12-3/TRBV12-4; J: TRBJ1-6; size: .; D: .; CDR3: CASVLAGGSPLHF; DNA: TGTGCCAGCGTTCTGGCGGGCGGTTCACCCCTCCACTTT
V: TRBV27; J: TRBJ2-2; size: few; D: .; CDR3: CASSQSGATGELFF; DNA: TGTGCCAGCAGTCAAAGCGGTGCCACCGGGGAGCTGTTTTTT
V: TRBV18; J: TRBJ1-1; size: .; D: TRBD1; CDR3: CASQKSGGGGPEAFF; DNA: TGTGCCAGCCAAAAGTCAGGGGGCGGGGGCCCTGAAGCTTTCTTT
V: TRBV12-3/TRBV12-4; J: TRBJ2-3; size: few; D: .; CDR3: CASRKGGTDTQYF; DNA: TGTGCCAGCAGGAAAGGAGGCACAGATACGCAGTATTTT
V: TRBV20-1; J: TRBJ2-7; size: .; D: .; CDR3: CSATQGVIYEQYF; DNA: TGCAGTGCTACACAGGGAGTTATCTACGAGCAGTACTTC
V: TRBV20-1; J: TRBJ2-5; size: few; D: .; CDR3: CSATERRGSGTQYF; DNA: TGCAGTGCTACCGAGAGAAGGGGGAGCGGGACCCAGTACTTC
V: TRBV25-1; J: TRBJ1-2; size: once; D: .; CDR3: CASSALRDLVGYTF; DNA: TGTGCCAGCAGTGCGCTCCGGGACCTGGTGGGCTACACCTTC
V: TRBV12-3/TRBV12-4; J: TRBJ2-1; size: few; D: TRBD2; CDR3: CASSFRTSGSLEQFF; DNA: TGTGCCAGCAGTTTCCGGACTAGCGGGAGTTTGGAGCAGTTCTTC
V: TRBV25-1; J: TRBJ2-1; size: .; D: TRBD2; CDR3: CASSAGGPPYNEQFF; DNA: TGTGCCAGCAGTGCGGGAGGGCCGCCCTACAATGAGCAGTTCTTC
V: TRBV11-2; J: TRBJ2-1; size: few; D: TRBD2; CDR3: CASSLGVAGEFEQFF; DNA: TGTGCCAGCAGCTTAGGGGTAGCGGGAGAGTTTGAGCAGTTCTTC
V: TRBV29-1; J: TRBJ1-6; size: few; D: .; CDR3: CSVAETLGDSPLHF; DNA: TGCAGCGTTGCCGAAACCCTAGGGGACTCACCCCTCCACTTT
V: TRBV6-2/TRBV6-3; J: TRBJ2-3; size: many; D: TRBD2; CDR3: CATAYRLAGTDTQYF; DNA: TGTGCCACCGCCTATCGGCTAGCGGGCACAGATACGCAGTATTTT
V: TRBV11-1; J: TRBJ2-3; size: .; D: TRBD2; CDR3: CASSLAQGAGGIFRGDTQYF; DNA: TGTGCCAGCAGCTTAGCCCAAGGCGCGGGAGGAATCTTTAGGGGAGATACGCAGTATTTT
V: TRBV7-2; J: TRBJ1-5; size: many; D: TRBD1; CDR3: CASSLSQGAIQPQHF; DNA: TGTGCCAGCAGCTTAAGCCAGGGGGCTATTCAGCCCCAGCATTTT
V: TRBV5-1; J: TRBJ2-1; size: .; D: TRBD2; CDR3: CASSTRTSGSSNEQFF; DNA: TGCGCCAGCAGCACTCGAACTAGCGGGAGTAGTAATGAGCAGTTCTTC
V: TRBV7-9; J: TRBJ2-5; size: once; D: TRBD2; CDR3: CASSFPAGAETQYF; DNA: TGTGCCAGCAGCTTCCCTGCGGGAGCAGAGACCCAGTACTTC
V: TRBV9; J: TRBJ2-1; size: few; D: .; CDR3: CASSVTGNEQFF; DNA: TGTGCCAGCAGCGTTACAGGGAATGAGCAGTTCTTC
V: TRBV20-1; J: TRBJ2-7; size: .; D: TRBD2; CDR3: CSARGLAGDNPYEQYF; DNA: TGCAGTGCTAGGGGACTAGCGGGCGACAACCCCTACGAGCAGTACTTC